This T cell receptor (beta chain) appears in the sequencing data of a study of cytomegalovirus exposure and HLA in healthy donors. Researchers ran the PCR with 60 Vbeta and 13 Jbeta primers. Sequencing was performed with immunoSEQ multiplex PCR; in TCRdb, only in-frame clones are kept and a portion is missing. The table has approximately 150,000 clones, 80% seen once. This CDR3 has 15 amino acids. Trimming took 4 bases from V and 5 from J, leaving 16 bases between them. Germline CDR1 is SGHRS and CDR2 is YFSETQ. Comments on this clone: Its antigen is not identified.

Study results and limitations: Later work associated fewer than 20,000 TCR beta sequences with HLA alleles at 0.05 false discovery rate.

This sequence joins TRBV5-1 and TRBJ1-5, with D maybe TRBD1 (6 bases). This clonotype originated in a man aged 18 to 30 in good health and CMV-seropositive. The sequencing sample was made of PBMCs. CDR3 amino acids: CASSLEGGGDQPQHF. CDR3 in DNA: TGCGCCAGCAGCCTCGAGGGAGGGGGGGATCAGCCCCAGCATTTT.